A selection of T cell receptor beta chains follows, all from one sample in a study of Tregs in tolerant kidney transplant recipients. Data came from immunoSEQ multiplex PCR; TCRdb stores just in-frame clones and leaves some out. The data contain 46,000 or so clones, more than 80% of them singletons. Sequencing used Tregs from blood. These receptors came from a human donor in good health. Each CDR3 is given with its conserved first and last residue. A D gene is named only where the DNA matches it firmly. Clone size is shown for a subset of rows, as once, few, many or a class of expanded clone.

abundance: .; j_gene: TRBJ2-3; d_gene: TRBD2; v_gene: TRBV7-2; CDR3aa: CASSSRAGGLADTQYF; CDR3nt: TGTGCCAGCAGCTCCCGCGCGGGGGGGTTAGCGGATACGCAGTATTTT
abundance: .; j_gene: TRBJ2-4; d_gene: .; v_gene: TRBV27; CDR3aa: CASSTITENIQYF; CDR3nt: TGTGCCAGCAGCACCATAACCGAAAACATTCAGTACTTC
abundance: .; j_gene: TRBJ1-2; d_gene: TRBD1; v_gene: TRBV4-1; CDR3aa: CASSRMGQRNYGYTF; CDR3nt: TGCGCCAGCAGCCGGATGGGACAGCGAAACTATGGCTACACCTTC
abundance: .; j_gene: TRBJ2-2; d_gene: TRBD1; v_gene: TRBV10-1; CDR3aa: CASSRRTGAGTGELFF; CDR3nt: TGCGCCAGCAGCCGGCGGACAGGGGCCGGCACCGGGGAGCTGTTTTTT
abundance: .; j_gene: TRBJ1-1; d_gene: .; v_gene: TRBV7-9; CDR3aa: CASSLPLNTEAFF; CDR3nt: TGTGCCAGCAGCTTACCCCTAAACACTGAAGCTTTCTTT
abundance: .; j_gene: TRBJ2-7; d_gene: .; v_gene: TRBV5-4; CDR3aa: CASSPQGGSYEQYF; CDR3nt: TGTGCCAGCAGCCCCCAGGGGGGCTCCTACGAGCAGTACTTC
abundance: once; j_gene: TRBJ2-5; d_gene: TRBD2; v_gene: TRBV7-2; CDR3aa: CASSLLAGGSQETQYF; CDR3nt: TGTGCCAGCAGCTTACTAGCGGGGGGGAGCCAAGAGACCCAGTACTTC
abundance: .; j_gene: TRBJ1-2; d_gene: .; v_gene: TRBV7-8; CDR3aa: CASSLVQGPVYGYTF; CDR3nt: TGTGCCAGCAGCTTAGTTCAAGGGCCCGTCTATGGCTACACCTTC
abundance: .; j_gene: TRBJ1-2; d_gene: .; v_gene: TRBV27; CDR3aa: CASSFQGPYGYTF; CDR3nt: TGTGCCAGCAGTTTCCAGGGACCCTATGGCTACACCTTC
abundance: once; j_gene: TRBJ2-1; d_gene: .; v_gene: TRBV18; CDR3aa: CASSPRGRGPRNEQFF; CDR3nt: TGTGCCAGCTCACCCCGGGGCAGGGGACCCCGCAATGAGCAGTTCTTC
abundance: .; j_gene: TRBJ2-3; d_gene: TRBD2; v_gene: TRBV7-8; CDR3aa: CASSWEPTSGRVRSTDTQYF; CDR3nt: TGTGCCAGCAGCTGGGAGCCGACTAGCGGGAGGGTCCGTAGCACAGATACGCAGTATTTT
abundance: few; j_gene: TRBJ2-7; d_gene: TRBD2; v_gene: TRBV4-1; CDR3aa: CASSQVAGGPYEQYF; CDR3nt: TGCGCCAGCAGCCAAGTGGCGGGAGGGCCCTACGAGCAGTACTTC
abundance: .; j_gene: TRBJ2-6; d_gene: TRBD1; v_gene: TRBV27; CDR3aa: CASSLVGQNSGANVLTF; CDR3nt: TGTGCCAGCAGTTTGGTGGGACAGAACTCTGGGGCCAACGTCCTGACTTTC
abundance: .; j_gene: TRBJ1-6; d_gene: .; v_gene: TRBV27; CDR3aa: CASSITWGPNSPLHF; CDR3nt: TGTGCCAGCAGTATAACGTGGGGGCCGAATTCACCCCTCCACTTT
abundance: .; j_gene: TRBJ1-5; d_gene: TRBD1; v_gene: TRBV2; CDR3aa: CATRTGPYQPQHF; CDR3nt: TGTGCCACCAGGACAGGGCCCTATCAGCCCCAGCATTTT
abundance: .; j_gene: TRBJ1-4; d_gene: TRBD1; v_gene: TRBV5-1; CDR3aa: CASSLWINRGRANEKLFF; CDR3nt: TGCGCCAGCAGCTTGTGGATTAACAGGGGCCGGGCTAATGAAAAACTGTTTTTT
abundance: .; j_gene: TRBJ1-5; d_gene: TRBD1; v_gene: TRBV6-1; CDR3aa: CATVDRGFRQPQHF; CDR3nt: TGTGCCACCGTGGACAGGGGTTTTCGTCAGCCCCAGCATTTT
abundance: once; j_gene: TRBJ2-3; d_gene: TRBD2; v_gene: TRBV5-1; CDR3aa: CASSPGLAGRRDTQYF; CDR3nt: TGCGCCAGCAGCCCGGGACTAGCGGGGCGGAGGGATACGCAGTATTTT
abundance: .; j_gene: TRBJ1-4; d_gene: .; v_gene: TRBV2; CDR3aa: CASSPGPTEKLFF; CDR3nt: TGTGCCAGCAGTCCCGGCCCCACGGAAAAACTGTTTTTT
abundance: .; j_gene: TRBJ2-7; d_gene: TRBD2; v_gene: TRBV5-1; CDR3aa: CASSSGTSGLSYEQYF; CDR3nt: TGCGCCAGCAGCTCTGGGACTAGCGGGCTCTCCTACGAGCAGTACTTC
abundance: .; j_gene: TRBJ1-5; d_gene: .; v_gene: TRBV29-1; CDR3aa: CSVAGGAGVQPQHF; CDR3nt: TGCAGCGTTGCGGGGGGGGCAGGGGTTCAGCCCCAGCATTTT
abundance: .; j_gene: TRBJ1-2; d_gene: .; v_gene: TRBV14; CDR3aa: CASSRELNYGYTF; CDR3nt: TGTGCCAGCAGCCGGGAGCTTAACTATGGCTACACCTTC
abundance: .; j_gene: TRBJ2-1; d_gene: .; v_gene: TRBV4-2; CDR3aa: CASSQDWGRYNEQFF; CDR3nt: TGTGCCAGCAGCCAAGATTGGGGACGGTACAATGAGCAGTTCTTC
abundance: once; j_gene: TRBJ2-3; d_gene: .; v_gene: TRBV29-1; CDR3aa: CSVDPPGHTQYF; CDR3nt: TGCAGCGTTGACCCCCCGGGCCATACGCAGTATTTT
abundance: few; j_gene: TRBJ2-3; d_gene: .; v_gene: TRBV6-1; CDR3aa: CASRGPYTDTQYF; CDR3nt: TGTGCCAGCAGGGGGCCCTACACAGATACGCAGTATTTT
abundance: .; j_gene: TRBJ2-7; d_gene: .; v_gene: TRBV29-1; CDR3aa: CSVERGQSFTYEQYF; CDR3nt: TGCAGCGTTGAGCGAGGTCAGTCCTTCACCTACGAGCAGTACTTC
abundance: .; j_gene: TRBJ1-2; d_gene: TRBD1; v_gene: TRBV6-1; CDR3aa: CASSARDRESYGYTF; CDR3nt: TGTGCCAGCAGTGCCCGGGACAGGGAGTCCTATGGCTACACCTTC
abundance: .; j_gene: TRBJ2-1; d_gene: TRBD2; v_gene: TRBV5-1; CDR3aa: CASSIDGTRAYNEQFF; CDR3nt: TGCGCCAGCAGCATCGACGGGACTAGAGCGTACAATGAGCAGTTCTTC
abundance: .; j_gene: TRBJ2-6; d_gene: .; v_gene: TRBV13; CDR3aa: CASSGHELIQSRANVLTF; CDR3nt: TGTGCCAGCAGCGGTCATGAGCTGATACAAAGTCGGGCCAACGTCCTGACTTTC
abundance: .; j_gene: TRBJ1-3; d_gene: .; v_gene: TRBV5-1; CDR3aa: CASSLGFGSGNTIYF; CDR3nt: TGCGCCAGCAGCTTGGGATTTGGCTCTGGAAACACCATATATTTT
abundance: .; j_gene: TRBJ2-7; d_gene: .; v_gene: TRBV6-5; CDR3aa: CASSSTGFNSYEQYF; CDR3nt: TGTGCCAGCAGTAGCACAGGGTTTAACTCCTACGAGCAGTACTTC
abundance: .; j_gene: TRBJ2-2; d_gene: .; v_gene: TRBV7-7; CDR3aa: CASSLVRRPNTGELFF; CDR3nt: TGTGCCAGCAGCTTAGTAAGGCGTCCGAACACCGGGGAGCTGTTTTTT
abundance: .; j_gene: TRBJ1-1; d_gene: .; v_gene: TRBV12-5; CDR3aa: CASGLVLALGQENTEAFF; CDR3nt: TGTGCTAGTGGTTTGGTACTCGCCCTGGGTCAGGAGAACACTGAAGCTTTCTTT
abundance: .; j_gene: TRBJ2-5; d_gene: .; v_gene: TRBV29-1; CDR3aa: CSGGTQETQYF; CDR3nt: TGCAGCGGGGGAACACAAGAGACCCAGTACTTC
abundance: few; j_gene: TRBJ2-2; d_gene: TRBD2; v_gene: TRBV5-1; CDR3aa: CASSFRLAGGSGELFF; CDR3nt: TGCGCCAGCAGCTTCAGACTAGCGGGGGGTTCCGGGGAGCTGTTTTTT
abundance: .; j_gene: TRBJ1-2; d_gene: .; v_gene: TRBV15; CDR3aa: CATSRGRDVSYGYTF; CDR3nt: TGTGCCACCAGCAGAGGGAGGGACGTCAGCTATGGCTACACCTTC
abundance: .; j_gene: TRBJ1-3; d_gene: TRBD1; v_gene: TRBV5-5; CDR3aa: CASARQGAAGNTIYF; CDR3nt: TGTGCCAGCGCGCGACAGGGGGCTGCTGGAAACACCATATATTTT
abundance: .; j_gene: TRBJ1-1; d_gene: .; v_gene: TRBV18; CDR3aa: CASSPAQTVRNTEAFF; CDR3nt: TGTGCCAGCTCACCAGCACAAACGGTTAGGAACACTGAAGCTTTCTTT
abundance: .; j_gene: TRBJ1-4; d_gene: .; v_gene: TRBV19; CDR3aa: CASSMAPGGTNEKLFF; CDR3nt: TGTGCCAGTAGTATGGCCCCGGGAGGAACTAATGAAAAACTGTTTTTT
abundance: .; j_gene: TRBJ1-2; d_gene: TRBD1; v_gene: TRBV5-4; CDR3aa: CASSLVQGAGGYTF; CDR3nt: TGTGCCAGCAGCTTGGTACAGGGGGCCGGTGGCTACACCTTC
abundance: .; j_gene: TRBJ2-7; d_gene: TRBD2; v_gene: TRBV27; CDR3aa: CASSLEVKREEGYEQYF; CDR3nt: TGTGCCAGCAGTTTAGAGGTGAAGCGGGAGGAAGGTTACGAGCAGTACTTC
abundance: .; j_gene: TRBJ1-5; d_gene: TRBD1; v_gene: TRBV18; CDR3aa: CASSPVGQSNQPQHF; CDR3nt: TGTGCCAGCTCACCAGTGGGACAGAGCAATCAGCCCCAGCATTTT
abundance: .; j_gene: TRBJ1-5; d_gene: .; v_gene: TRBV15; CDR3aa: CATSRPPRGQPQHF; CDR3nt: TGTGCCACCAGCAGGCCCCCAAGGGGTCAGCCCCAGCATTTT
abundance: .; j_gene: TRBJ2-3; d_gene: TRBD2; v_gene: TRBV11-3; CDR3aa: CASSSGRKSTDTQYF; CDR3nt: TGTGCCAGCAGCTCCGGGAGGAAAAGCACAGATACGCAGTATTTT
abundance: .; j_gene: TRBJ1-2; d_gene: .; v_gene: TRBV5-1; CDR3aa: CASSSASGGYTF; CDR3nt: TGCGCCAGCAGCTCCGCATCGGGGGGCTACACCTTC
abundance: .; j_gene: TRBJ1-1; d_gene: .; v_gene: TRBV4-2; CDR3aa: CASSQDLVPGKNTEAFF; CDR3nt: TGTGCCAGCAGCCAAGATCTCGTCCCAGGGAAGAACACTGAAGCTTTCTTT
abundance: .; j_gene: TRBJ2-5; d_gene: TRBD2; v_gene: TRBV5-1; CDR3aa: CASSPLASGVETQYF; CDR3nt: TGCGCCAGCAGCCCCCTGGCTAGCGGGGTAGAGACCCAGTACTTC
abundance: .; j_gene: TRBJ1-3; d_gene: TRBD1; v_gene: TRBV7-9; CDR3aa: CASSATGGRGNTIYF; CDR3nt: TGTGCCAGCAGCGCCACAGGGGGACGTGGAAACACCATATATTTT
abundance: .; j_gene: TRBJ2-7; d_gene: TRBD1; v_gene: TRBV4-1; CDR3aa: CASSLFPGQGNEQYF; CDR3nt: TGCGCCAGCAGCCTTTTTCCGGGACAGGGGAACGAGCAGTACTTC
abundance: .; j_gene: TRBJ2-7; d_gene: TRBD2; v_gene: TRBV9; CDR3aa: CASSVGNILAGVEEQYF; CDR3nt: TGTGCCAGCAGCGTAGGAAACATACTAGCGGGAGTCGAAGAGCAGTACTTC
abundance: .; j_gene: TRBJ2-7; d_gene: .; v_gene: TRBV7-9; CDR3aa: CASSTPREPYEQYF; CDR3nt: TGTGCCAGCAGCACCCCCCGGGAGCCCTACGAGCAGTACTTC
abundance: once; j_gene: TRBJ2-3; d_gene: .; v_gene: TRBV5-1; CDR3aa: CASSLEHSTDTQYF; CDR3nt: TGCGCCAGCAGCCTGGAGCATAGCACAGATACGCAGTATTTT
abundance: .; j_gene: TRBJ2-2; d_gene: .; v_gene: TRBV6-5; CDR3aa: CASSMGPSSTGELFF; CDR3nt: TGTGCCAGCAGTATGGGGCCTAGCAGCACCGGGGAGCTGTTTTTT
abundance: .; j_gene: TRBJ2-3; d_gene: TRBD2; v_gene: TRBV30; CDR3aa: CAWSVLAGGWGDTQYF; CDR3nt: TGTGCCTGGAGTGTCCTAGCGGGAGGGTGGGGAGATACGCAGTATTTT
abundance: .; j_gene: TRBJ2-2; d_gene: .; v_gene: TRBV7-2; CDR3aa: CASSPQQGRTGELFF; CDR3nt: TGTGCCAGCAGCCCCCAACAGGGACGGACCGGGGAGCTGTTTTTT
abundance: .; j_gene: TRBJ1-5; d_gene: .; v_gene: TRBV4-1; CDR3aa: CASSQGVLEDQPQHF; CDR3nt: TGCGCCAGCAGCCAAGGGGTCCTCGAGGATCAGCCCCAGCATTTT
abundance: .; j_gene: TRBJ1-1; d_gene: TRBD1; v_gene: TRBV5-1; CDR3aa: CASSPGTGAANTEAFF; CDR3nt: TGCGCCAGCAGCCCAGGGACAGGAGCCGCGAACACTGAAGCTTTCTTT